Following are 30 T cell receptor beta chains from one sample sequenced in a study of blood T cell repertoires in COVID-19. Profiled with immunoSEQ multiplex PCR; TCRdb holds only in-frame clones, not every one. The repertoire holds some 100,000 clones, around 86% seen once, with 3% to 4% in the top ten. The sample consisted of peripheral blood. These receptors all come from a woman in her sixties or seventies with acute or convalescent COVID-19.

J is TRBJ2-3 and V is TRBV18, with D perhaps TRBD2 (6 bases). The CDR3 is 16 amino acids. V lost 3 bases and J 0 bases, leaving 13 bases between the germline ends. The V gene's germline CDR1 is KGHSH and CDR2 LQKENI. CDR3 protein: CASSPQAGSSTDTQYF. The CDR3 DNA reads TGTGCCAGCTCACCGCAGGCCGGGAGCAGCACAGATACGCAGTATTTT.

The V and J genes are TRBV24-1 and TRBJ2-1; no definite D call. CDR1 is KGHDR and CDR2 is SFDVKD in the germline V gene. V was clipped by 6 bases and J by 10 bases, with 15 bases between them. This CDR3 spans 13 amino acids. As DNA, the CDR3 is TGTGCCACCAGTTGGGCTCGTGTTGGGGAGCAGTTCTTC. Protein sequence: CATSWARVGEQFF.

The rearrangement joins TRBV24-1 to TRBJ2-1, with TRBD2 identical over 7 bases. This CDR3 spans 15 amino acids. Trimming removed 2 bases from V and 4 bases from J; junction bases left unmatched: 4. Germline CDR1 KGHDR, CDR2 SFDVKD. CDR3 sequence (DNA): TGTGCCACCAGTGATTGGGGTAGCGGGTACAATGAGCAGTTCTTC. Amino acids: CATSDWGSGYNEQFF.

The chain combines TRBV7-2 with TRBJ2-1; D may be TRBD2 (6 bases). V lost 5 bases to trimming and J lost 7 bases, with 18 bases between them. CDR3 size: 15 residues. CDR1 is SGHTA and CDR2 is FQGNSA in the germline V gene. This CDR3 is CASSPGPERVNEQFF. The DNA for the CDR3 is TGTGCCAGCAGCCCCGGACCCGAGCGGGTGAATGAGCAGTTCTTC.

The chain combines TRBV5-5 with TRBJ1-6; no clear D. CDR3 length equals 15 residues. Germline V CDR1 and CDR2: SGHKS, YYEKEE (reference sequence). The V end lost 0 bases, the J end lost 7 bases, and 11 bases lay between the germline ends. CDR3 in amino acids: CASSLAAESNSPLHF. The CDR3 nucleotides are TGTGCCAGCAGCTTGGCGGCGGAAAGCAATTCACCCCTCCACTTT.

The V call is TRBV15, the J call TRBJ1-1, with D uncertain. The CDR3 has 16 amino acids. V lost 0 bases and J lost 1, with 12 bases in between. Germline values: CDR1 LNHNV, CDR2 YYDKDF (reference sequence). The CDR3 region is CATSRDLAQRNTEAFF. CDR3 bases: TGTGCCACCAGCAGAGATTTGGCACAGAGGAACACTGAAGCTTTCTTT.

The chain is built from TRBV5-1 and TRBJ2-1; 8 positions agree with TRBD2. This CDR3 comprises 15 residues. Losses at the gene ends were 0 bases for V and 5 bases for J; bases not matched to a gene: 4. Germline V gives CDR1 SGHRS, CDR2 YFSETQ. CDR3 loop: CASSLGTSGNNEQFF. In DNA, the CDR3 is TGCGCCAGCAGCTTGGGTACTAGCGGAAACAATGAGCAGTTCTTC.

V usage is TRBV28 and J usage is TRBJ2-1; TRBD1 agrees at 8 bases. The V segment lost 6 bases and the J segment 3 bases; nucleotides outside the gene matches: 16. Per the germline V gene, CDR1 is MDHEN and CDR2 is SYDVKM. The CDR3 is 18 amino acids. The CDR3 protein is CASSSYYSRQGRYNEQFF. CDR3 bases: TGTGCCAGCAGCTCATACTACTCACGACAGGGGCGCTACAATGAGCAGTTCTTC.

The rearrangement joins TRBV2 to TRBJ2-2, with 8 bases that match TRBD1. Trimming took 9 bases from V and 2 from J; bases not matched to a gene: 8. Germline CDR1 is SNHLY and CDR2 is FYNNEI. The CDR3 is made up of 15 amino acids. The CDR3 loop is CARAGGQLNTGELFF. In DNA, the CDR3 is TGTGCCAGAGCAGGGGGCCAGCTAAACACCGGGGAGCTGTTTTTT.

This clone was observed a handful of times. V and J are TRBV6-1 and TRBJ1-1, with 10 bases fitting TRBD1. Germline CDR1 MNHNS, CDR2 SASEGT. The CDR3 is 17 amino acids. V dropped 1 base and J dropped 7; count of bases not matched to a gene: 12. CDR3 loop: CASSEGVGDRGRSEAFF. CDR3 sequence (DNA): TGTGCCAGCAGTGAAGGGGTGGGAGACAGGGGGCGAAGTGAAGCTTTCTTT.

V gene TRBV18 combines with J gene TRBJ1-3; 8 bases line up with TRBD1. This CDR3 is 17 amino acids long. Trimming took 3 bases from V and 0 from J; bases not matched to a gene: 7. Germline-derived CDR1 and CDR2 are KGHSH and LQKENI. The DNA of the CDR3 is TGTGCCAGCTCACCGGGGGACAGGATCCGCTCTGGAAACACCATATATTTT. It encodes CASSPGDRIRSGNTIYF.

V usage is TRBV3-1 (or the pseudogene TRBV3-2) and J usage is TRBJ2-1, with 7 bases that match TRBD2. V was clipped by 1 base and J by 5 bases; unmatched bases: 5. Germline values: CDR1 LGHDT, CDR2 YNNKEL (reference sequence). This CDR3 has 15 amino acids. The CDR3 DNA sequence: TGTGCCAGCAGCCAAGCTCTAGCGGATAACAATGAGCAGTTCTTC. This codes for CASSQALADNNEQFF.

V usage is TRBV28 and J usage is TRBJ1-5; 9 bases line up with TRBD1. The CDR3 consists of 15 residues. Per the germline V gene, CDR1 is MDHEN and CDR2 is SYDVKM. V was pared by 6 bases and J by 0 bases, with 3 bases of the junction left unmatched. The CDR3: CASRRQGDSNQPQHF. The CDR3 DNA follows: TGTGCCAGCAGAAGACAGGGGGATAGCAATCAGCCCCAGCATTTT.

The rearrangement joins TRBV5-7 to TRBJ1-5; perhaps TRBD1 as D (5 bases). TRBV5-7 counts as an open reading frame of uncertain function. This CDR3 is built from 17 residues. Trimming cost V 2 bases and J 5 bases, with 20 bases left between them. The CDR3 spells CASSFPPPQGGDQPQHF. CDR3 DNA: TGTGCCAGCAGCTTCCCCCCGCCGCAGGGCGGGGATCAGCCCCAGCATTTT.

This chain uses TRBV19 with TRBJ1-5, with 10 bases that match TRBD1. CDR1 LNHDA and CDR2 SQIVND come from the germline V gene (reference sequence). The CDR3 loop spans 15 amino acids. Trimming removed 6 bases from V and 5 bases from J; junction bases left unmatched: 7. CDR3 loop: CASSPIDRGHQPQHF. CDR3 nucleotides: TGTGCCAGTAGCCCTATCGACAGGGGGCATCAGCCCCAGCATTTT.

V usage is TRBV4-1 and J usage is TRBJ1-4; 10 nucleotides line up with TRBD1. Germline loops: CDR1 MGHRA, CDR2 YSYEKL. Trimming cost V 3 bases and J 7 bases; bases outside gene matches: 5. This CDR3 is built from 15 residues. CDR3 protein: CASSHPGTGVEKLFF. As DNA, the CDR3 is TGCGCCAGCAGCCACCCCGGGACAGGGGTTGAAAAACTGTTTTTT.

The CDR3 protein is CASNRGRGANVLTF. The DNA for the CDR3 is TGTGCCAGCAACAGGGGGCGTGGGGCCAACGTCCTGACTTTC. V is TRBV2 and J is TRBJ2-6; 9 bases are shared with TRBD1. Germline V CDR1 and CDR2: SNHLY, FYNNEI. This CDR3 has 14 residues. Losses at the gene ends were 7 bases for V and 3 bases for J; bases not matched to a gene: 1.

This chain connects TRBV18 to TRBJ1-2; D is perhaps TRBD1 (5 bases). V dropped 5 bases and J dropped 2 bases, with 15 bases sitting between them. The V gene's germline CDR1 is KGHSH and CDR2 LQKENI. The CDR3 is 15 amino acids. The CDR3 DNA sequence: TGTGCCAGCTCAACCGGTCCCGACAGAAACTATGGCTACACCTTC. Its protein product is CASSTGPDRNYGYTF. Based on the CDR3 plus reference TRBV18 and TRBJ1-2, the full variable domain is NAGVMQNPRHLVRRRGQEARLRCSPMKGHSHVYWYRQLPEEGLKFMVYLQKENIIDESGMPKERFSAEFPKEGPSILRIQQVVRGDSAAYFCASSTGPDRNYGYTFGSGTRLTVV.

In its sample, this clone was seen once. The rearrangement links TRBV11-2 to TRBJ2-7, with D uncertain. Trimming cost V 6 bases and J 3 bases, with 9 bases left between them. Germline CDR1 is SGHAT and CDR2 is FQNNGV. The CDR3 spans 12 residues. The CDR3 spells CASSNNFYEQYV. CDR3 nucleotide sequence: TGTGCCAGCAGTAACAATTTCTACGAGCAGTACGTC.

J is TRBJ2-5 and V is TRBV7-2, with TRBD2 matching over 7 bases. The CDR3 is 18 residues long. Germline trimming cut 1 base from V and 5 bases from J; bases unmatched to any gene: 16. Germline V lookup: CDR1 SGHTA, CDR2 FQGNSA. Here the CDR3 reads CASSLVGGYLAGGETQYF. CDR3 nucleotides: TGTGCCAGCAGCTTAGTCGGGGGATATTTAGCGGGTGGTGAGACCCAGTACTTC. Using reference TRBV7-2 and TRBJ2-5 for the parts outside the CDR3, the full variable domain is GAGVSQSPSNKVTEKGKDVELRCDPISGHTALYWYRQSLGQGLEFLIYFQGNSAPDKSGLPSDRFSAERTGGSVSTLTIQRTQQEDSAVYLCASSLVGGYLAGGETQYFGPGTRLLVL.

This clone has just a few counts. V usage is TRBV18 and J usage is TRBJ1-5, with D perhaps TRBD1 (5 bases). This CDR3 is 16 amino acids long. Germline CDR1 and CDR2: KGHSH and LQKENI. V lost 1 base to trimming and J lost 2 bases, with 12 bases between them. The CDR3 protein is CASSPRGEKGNQPQHF. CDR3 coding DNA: TGTGCCAGCTCACCACGGGGGGAGAAGGGCAATCAGCCCCAGCATTTT.

The DNA for the CDR3 is TGTGCCAGCAGTCGTGACAGTCTCGGATCACCCCTCCACTTT. It codes for CASSRDSLGSPLHF. The chain employs TRBV7-6 and TRBJ1-6, with D possibly TRBD1 on 5 matching bases. Germline CDR1 is SGHVS and CDR2 is FNYEAQ. This CDR3 has 14 amino acids. V lost 6 bases, J lost 10 bases, and 16 bases lay in between.

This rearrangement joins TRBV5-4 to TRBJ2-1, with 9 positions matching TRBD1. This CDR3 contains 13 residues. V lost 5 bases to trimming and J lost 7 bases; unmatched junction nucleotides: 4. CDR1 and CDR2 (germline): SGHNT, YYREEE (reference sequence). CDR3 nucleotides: TGTGCCAGCAGTGTGACAGGGGGAAATGAGCAGTTCTTC. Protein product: CASSVTGGNEQFF.

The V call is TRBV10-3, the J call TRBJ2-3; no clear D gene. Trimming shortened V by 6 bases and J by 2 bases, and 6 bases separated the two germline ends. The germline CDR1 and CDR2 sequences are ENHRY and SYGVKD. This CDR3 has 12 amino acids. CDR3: CAIRGLTDTQYF. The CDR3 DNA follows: TGTGCCATCAGGGGCCTCACAGATACGCAGTATTTT.

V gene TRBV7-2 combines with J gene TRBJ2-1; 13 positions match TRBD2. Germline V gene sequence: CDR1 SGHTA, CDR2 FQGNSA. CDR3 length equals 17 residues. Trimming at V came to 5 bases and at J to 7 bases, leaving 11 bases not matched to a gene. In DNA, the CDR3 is TGTGCCAGCAGCCCCAACCCGAGGACTAGCGGGAGTAATGAGCAGTTCTTC. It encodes CASSPNPRTSGSNEQFF.

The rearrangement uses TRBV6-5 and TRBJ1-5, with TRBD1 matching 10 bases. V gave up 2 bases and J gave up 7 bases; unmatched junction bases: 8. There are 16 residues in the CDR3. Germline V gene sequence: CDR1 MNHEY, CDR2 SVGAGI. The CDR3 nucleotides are TGTGCCAGCAGTTACGAAATGGGACAGGGGCTCCAGCCCCAGCATTTT. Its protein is CASSYEMGQGLQPQHF.

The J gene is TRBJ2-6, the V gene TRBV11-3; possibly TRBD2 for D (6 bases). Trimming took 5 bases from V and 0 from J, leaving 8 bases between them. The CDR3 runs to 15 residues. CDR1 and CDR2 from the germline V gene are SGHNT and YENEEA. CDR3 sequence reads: CASSTGSSGANVLTF. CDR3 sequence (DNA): TGTGCCAGCAGCACCGGGAGCTCTGGGGCCAACGTCCTGACTTTC.

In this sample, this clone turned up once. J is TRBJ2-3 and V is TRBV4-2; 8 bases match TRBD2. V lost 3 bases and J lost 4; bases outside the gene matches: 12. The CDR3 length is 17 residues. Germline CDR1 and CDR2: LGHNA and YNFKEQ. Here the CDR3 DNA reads TGTGCCAGCAGCCAGCAAATTAGCGGGACGAACCCAGATACGCAGTATTTT. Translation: CASSQQISGTNPDTQYF.

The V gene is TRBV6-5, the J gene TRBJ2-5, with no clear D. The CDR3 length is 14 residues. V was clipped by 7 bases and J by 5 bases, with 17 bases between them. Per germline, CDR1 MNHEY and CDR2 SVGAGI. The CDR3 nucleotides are TGTGCCAGCAAACCGTACTCGTTCGGGGAGACCCAGTACTTC. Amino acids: CASKPYSFGETQYF.

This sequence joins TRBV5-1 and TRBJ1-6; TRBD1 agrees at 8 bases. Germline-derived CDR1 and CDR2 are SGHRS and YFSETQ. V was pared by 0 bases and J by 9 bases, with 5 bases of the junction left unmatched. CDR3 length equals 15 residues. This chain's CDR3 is CASSLGQGISSPLHF. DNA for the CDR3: TGCGCCAGCAGCTTGGGACAGGGGATTAGTTCACCCCTCCACTTT.